These 26 T cell receptor beta chains originate from one sample sequenced in a study of T cells expressing NK-cell markers. After re-calling the 5' RACE reads, TCRdb lists one entry per CDR3 protein, DNA absent. The record lists some 140,000 distinct CDR3 sequences, of which the ten most abundant hold roughly 35%. What was sequenced was blood T cells: a sorted CD56 or NKG2C T cell subset, CD4+ or CD8+ T cells, or bulk PBMC T cells (not recorded which). The receptor set was obtained from a woman between 50 and 59 years old in good health.

V usage is TRBV4-1 and J usage is TRBJ2-7; no DNA is available, so the TRBD2 call from TCRdb remains unchecked. There are 15 residues in the CDR3. CDR1 and CDR2 (germline): MGHRA, YSYEKL. CDR3 sequence reads: CASSQARGLAYEQYF.

The chain is built from TRBV11-2 and TRBJ2-1; TCRdb's D gene call, TRBD2, goes unchecked for lack of DNA. This CDR3 has 14 residues. Germline loops: CDR1 SGHAT, CDR2 FQNNGV. The CDR3 loop reads CASSPWTSGRVGFF.

The CDR3 spells CASSLEASGITYEQYF. The chain recombines TRBV7-8 with TRBJ2-7; the D call of TRBD2 rests on TCRdb alone, since no DNA is present to check it. Germline CDR1 and CDR2: SGHVS and FQNEAQ. This CDR3 spans 16 amino acids.

CDR3 protein: CASSLDSSGIAKNIQYF. The chain carries TRBV11-2 and TRBJ2-4. The CDR3 is 17 residues long. Germline assignment: CDR1 SGHAT and CDR2 FQNNGV.

The chain recombines TRBV5-1 with TRBJ2-1. Germline V lookup: CDR1 SGHRS, CDR2 YFSETQ. The CDR3 is 16 residues long. This chain's CDR3 is CASSLGRARSYNEQFF.

The V gene is TRBV7-2, the J gene TRBJ2-1; the TCRdb D gene call, TRBD2, has no DNA to confirm it. The CDR3 is 14 residues long. Looked up from germline, CDR1 is SGHTA and CDR2 is FQGNSA. CDR3 residues: CASSLTGGYNEQFF.

The chain has TRBV24-1 and TRBJ1-1; the D gene TCRdb calls, TRBD1, cannot be checked with no DNA. Germline V gene lookup returns CDR1 KGHDR and CDR2 SFDVKD. This CDR3 has 14 amino acids. This chain's CDR3 is CATSDYRDGTEAFF.

The chain couples TRBV7-7 to TRBJ2-1; no DNA is available, so the TRBD2 call from TCRdb remains unchecked. Germline V lookup: CDR1 SSHAT, CDR2 FNYEAQ (reference sequence). The length of the CDR3 is 16 residues. The CDR3 region is CASSQQLAGDGNEQFF. Combining the CDR3 with reference TRBV7-7 and TRBJ2-1 gives the whole variable domain GAGVSQSPRYKVTKRGQDVTLRCDPISSHATLYWYQQALGQGPEFLTYFNYEAQPDKSGLPSDRFSAERPEGSISTLTIQRTEQRDSAMYRCASSQQLAGDGNEQFFGPGTRLTVL.

The V call is TRBV27, the J call TRBJ2-1. This CDR3 region has 12 residues. Germline CDR1 and CDR2: MNHEY and SMNVEV (reference sequence). CDR3: CASSLSPQEQFF.

The genes are TRBV20-1 and TRBJ2-3. Germline lookup yields CDR1 DFQATT and CDR2 SNEGSKA (reference sequence). The CDR3 length is 14 residues. This chain's CDR3 is CSVDSFGDTDTQYF.

This chain connects TRBV3-1 to TRBJ2-7; with no DNA, the TCRdb D assignment of TRBD1 cannot be verified. The CDR3 totals 15 residues. The V gene's germline CDR1 is LGHDT and CDR2 YNNKEL (reference sequence). The CDR3 is CASSQDSGVGVEQYF.

The chain combines TRBV15 with TRBJ2-7. CDR3 size: 14 residues. In germline, CDR1 is LNHNV, CDR2 YYDKDF (reference sequence). CDR3 loop: CATSSGDLSYEQYF.

This rearrangement joins TRBV4-1 to TRBJ2-2; TCRdb selects TRBD2, and the lack of DNA leaves this call unchecked. The CDR3 has 13 amino acids. Germline CDR1 reads MGHRA; CDR2 reads YSYEKL. The CDR3 is CASSPGTSPELFF.

The rearrangement links TRBV15 to TRBJ1-1; TCRdb picks TRBD1, but there is no DNA to check that call. This CDR3 is 15 amino acids long. From germline, CDR1 is LNHNV and CDR2 YYDKDF (reference sequence). The CDR3 sequence is CATSAQPTGDTEAFF.

This chain joins TRBV7-9 and TRBJ2-2; there is no DNA to check the TCRdb D call of TRBD1. The CDR3 contains 15 residues. CDR1 SEHNR and CDR2 FQNEAQ come from the germline V gene (reference sequence). The CDR3 loop reads CASSSTGPGTGELFF.

This chain links TRBV6-5 with TRBJ2-1; TCRdb's assignment of TRBD2 cannot be checked, as there is no DNA. The CDR3 spans 14 residues. Germline V gives CDR1 MNHEY, CDR2 SVGAGI. CDR3 region: CASSYGGEVDEQFF.

CDR3 loop: CSARDQKSSTDTQYF. The chain links TRBV20-1 to TRBJ2-3. Germline CDR1 is DFQATT and CDR2 is SNEGSKA (reference sequence). The CDR3 has 15 residues.

V is TRBV11-1 and J is TRBJ2-5; TCRdb indicates TRBD1, and absent DNA this call remains unverified. This CDR3 has 14 residues. CDR1 SGHAT and CDR2 FQDESV come from the germline V gene (reference sequence). The CDR3 here is CASRGPGAEETQYF.

The rearrangement uses TRBV16 and TRBJ1-2; TCRdb gives TRBD1 as the D gene, but with no DNA this cannot be confirmed. This CDR3 spans 14 amino acids. Germline CDR1 KGHSY, CDR2 FQNENV. CDR3 amino acids: CASSQGTGKYGYTF.

The gene calls are TRBV12-5 and TRBJ2-3; TCRdb reports TRBD1, a call that lacks DNA to check it against. The germline V gene encodes CDR1 LGHNT and CDR2 FRNRAP. CDR3 length: 15 residues. CDR3 loop: CASGFLTGDTDTQYF.

The rearrangement links TRBV5-1 to TRBJ1-1. Germline CDR1 and CDR2: SGHRS and YFSETQ. The CDR3 runs to 14 residues. The CDR3: CASSLRTMNTEAFF.

The CDR3 protein is CASSQEARGGGPWNEQFF. The V and J genes are TRBV3-1 and TRBJ2-1; TCRdb selects TRBD2, and the lack of DNA leaves this call unchecked. The CDR3 spans 18 residues. Germline CDR1 is LGHDT and CDR2 is YNNKEL (reference sequence).

The chain links TRBV29-1 to TRBJ2-2; the TCRdb call, TRBD1, lacks DNA for checking. CDR3 length: 13 amino acids. Germline V gene sequence: CDR1 SQVTM, CDR2 ANQGSEA. This CDR3 reads CSSSIQGYGELFF.

The CDR3 here is CASRDSVRDEQFF. The chain recombines TRBV27 with TRBJ2-1; TCRdb indicates TRBD2, and absent DNA this call remains unverified. Per germline, CDR1 MNHEY and CDR2 SMNVEV (reference sequence). This CDR3 is 13 amino acids long.

The rearrangement uses TRBV4-1 and TRBJ2-1; TCRdb picks TRBD1, but there is no DNA to check that call. Germline assignment: CDR1 MGHRA and CDR2 YSYEKL. The CDR3 totals 14 residues. This CDR3 reads CASSQSGSRNEQFF.

The rearrangement joins TRBV3-1 to TRBJ2-5. The CDR3 is made up of 16 amino acids. Per the germline V gene, CDR1 is LGHDT and CDR2 is YNNKEL (reference sequence). The CDR3 protein is CASSQVYRRKKETQYF.